One T cell receptor beta chain is described in this entry. Its antigen is unknown. No quality values exist for individual bases; no much larger clone is one base distant. This record belongs to a study of blood T cell repertoires in COVID-19 (dated by TCRdb to the early 2020s). For the wider study: Collaborator samples came from the United States, Italy and Spain and covered acute and convalescent phases of COVID-19. The samples were drawn from the first 160 participants of the ongoing ImmuneRACE study and from 950 to 1,500 subjects provided by 6 global collaborators. Where available, HLA class I and class II types were taken from metadata supplied by the sample provider and were not determined by assay-based typing. The material from the prospective study consisted of cDNA or gDNA derived from T cells, B-cell-depleted T cells, or PBMCs. The dataset comprised deeply sampled blood TCRbeta repertoires from subjects exposed to, actively infected with, or recovered from COVID-19. The repertoires were released in a freely available public database meant as a resource for research on the immune response to SARS-CoV-2. Sample metadata almost always included a de-identified subject ID, COVID-19 status, age in years and sex.

From a lookup of the germline V gene (reference sequence), CDR1 and CDR2 are GTSNPN and SVGIG. Trimmed from V: 6 bases; trimmed from J: 0 bases; junction bases lacking a gene match: 7. Including the terminal cysteine and phenylalanine, the CDR3 comprises 16 residues. Of all the DNA, just the CDR3 is kept, 48 bases in frame from base 1. TCRbeta CDR3 regions were amplified from genomic DNA using the immunoSEQ Assay, a bias-controlled multiplex PCR. Regarding the original processing steps: The number of nucleated cells in each sample was estimated from the amplification of reference gene primers within the assay. To quantify the absolute abundance of each unique TCRbeta CDR3 rearrangement, sequence reads were collapsed and filtered. For each sample, productive Simpson clonality was calculated as the square root of Simpson's diversity index over productive rearrangements. As stored in TCRdb, this immuneACCESS dataset retains in-frame rearrangements with V and J assigned. A fraction of the clones does not appear; measured against another copy, unresolved V genes explain less than half of the discrepancy, and the remainder lacks a known reason. V and J calls and clone size follow that table, whereas D and trimming were derived from the DNA. Present in this sample are about 87,000 clones, roughly 84% of which were seen just once. Around 5.3% of the sample is taken by the ten largest.

Overall study results and their limits: The amount of clinical and demographic metadata varied by source and participant and was provided uncurated.

Whole blood was collected in K2EDTA tubes by collaborating institutions according to the institutions' own protocols. Collaborator samples were shipped for TCRbeta analysis as frozen whole blood, isolated PBMCs, or DNA extracted from either sample type. The clonotype comes from a woman aged 80 or over with acute or convalescent COVID-19. The sequenced sample was peripheral blood. Recombination linked TRBV30 to TRBJ1-6, with 8 bases aligning to TRBD1. The CDR3 here reads CACRQGPSSYNSPLHF. Read as DNA, the sequence is TGTGCCTGTCGACAGGGGCCCAGCTCCTATAATTCACCCCTCCACTTT.